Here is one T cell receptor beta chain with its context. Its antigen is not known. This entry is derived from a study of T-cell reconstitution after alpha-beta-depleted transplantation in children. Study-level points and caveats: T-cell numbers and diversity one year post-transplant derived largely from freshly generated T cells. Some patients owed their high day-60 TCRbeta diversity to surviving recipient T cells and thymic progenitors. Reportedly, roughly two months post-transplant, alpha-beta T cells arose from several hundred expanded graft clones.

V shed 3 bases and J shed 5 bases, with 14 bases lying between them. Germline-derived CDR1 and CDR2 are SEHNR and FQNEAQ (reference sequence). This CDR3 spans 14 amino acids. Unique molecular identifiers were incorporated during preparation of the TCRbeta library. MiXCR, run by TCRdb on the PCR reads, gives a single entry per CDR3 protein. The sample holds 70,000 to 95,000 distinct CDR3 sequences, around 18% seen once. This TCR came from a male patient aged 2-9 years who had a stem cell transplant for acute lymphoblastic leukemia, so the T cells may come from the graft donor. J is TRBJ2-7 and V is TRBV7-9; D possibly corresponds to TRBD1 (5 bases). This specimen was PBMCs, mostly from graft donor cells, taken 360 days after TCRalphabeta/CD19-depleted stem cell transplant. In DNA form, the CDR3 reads TGTGCCAGCAGCTTGGAACAGGTAGTCGACGAGCAGTACTTC. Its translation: CASSLEQVVDEQYF.